This T cell receptor beta chain was documented in a study of Ad26.COV2.S vaccination and SARS-CoV-2 variants. Overall study findings and caveats: Post-vaccination breadth of spike-specific CD8+ and CD4+ T cell responses was reportedly substantial. Relative to placebo recipients, vaccine recipients exhibited elevated spike-specific TCR breadth.

Indicated treatment: approximately 18 received Ad26.COV2.S at low or high dose, single or two shots; about five received placebo; per-sample allocation not given. Repertoires come from day 63 after the first vaccine or placebo injection. Sequenced by immunoSEQ multiplex PCR; TCRdb stores in-frame clones only, minus some. This sample has over 450,000 clones, with roughly nine tenths found just once. The length of the CDR3 is 13 residues. The germline V gene encodes CDR1 MNHEY and CDR2 SMNVEV (reference sequence). Trimming cost V 8 bases and J 3 bases, with 8 bases left between them. This clone was detected only a few times. The antigen is undetermined.

The sequence was obtained from a person between 18 and 65 years old who received the Ad26.COV2.S COVID-19 vaccine or a placebo. The material sequenced was peripheral blood, taken in a trial of Ad26.COV2.S vaccine versus placebo. This chain links TRBV27 with TRBJ1-6; tentatively, D is TRBD1 (5 bases). Here the CDR3 reads CASAGSYNSPLHF. In nucleotides, the CDR3 is TGTGCCAGCGCAGGGAGCTATAATTCACCCCTCCACTTT.